The 10 T cell receptor beta chains given below trace back to one sample, sequenced in a study of cytotoxic CD8 clonotypes in ibrutinib-treated CLL (dated by TCRdb to the early 2020s). Libraries came from the immunoSEQ multiplex PCR assay. TCRdb obtained this table from immuneACCESS and retained in-frame rearrangements with V and J assigned. These tables miss some clones; where compared with another copy, unresolved V genes account for less than half of the shortfall, and the remainder is unexplained. The sample table lists roughly 42,000 clones, over 60% of them with a count of one. Roughly 21% of the sample lies in the top ten. The time point label of this sample denotes: approximately 2 years on ibrutinib. Sequences were derived from PBMCs, sampled after 24 months of ibrutinib treatment. The receptors here all came from a human donor with chronic lymphocytic leukemia.

The V and J genes are TRBV9 and TRBJ1-5; perhaps TRBD1 as D (5 bases). CDR1 and CDR2 (germline): SGDLS, YYNGEE. This CDR3 has 15 amino acids. Trimming cost V 0 bases and J 4 bases, with 11 bases left between them. The CDR3 region is CASSVAAGGNQPQHF. The CDR3 region has the DNA TGTGCCAGCAGCGTAGCTGCGGGGGGGAATCAGCCCCAGCATTTT.

V gene TRBV7-2 combines with J gene TRBJ2-3; TRBD2 matches at 10 bases. J was trimmed by 0 bases and V by 5 bases; bases with no gene match: 2. The germline gives CDR1 SGHTA, CDR2 FQGNSA. The CDR3 consists of 15 residues. The chain's CDR3 is CASSLSGGSTDTQYF. The CDR3 region has the DNA TGTGCCAGCAGCCTTAGCGGGGGGAGCACAGATACGCAGTATTTT.

This clone was counted between two and nine times. The chain links TRBV7-2 to TRBJ2-3; D unclear. Trimming took off 3 bases at V and 1 base at J, with 11 bases between the two ends. This CDR3 spans 15 amino acids. CDR1 SGHTA and CDR2 FQGNSA come from the germline V gene. CDR3 nucleotides: TGTGCCAGCAGCTTGATGGGGATGGGCACAGATACGCAGTATTTT. Translated: CASSLMGMGTDTQYF.

The J gene is TRBJ2-5, the V gene TRBV2, with D possibly being TRBD2 (6 bases). The CDR3 is 13 amino acids. Trimming removed 6 bases from V and 5 bases from J, with 13 bases in between. Germline-derived CDR1 and CDR2 are SNHLY and FYNNEI. CDR3 region: CASRSEGRETQYF. In nucleotides, the CDR3 is TGTGCCAGCAGATCGGAAGGGAGGGAGACCCAGTACTTC. The whole variable domain, remainder taken from reference TRBV2 and TRBJ2-5, is EPEVTQTPSHQVTQMGQEVILRCVPISNHLYFYWYRQILGQKVEFLVSFYNNEISEKSEIFDDQFSVERPDGSNFTLKIRSTKLEDSAMYFCASRSEGRETQYFGPGTRLLVL.

There are many counts of this clone. J is TRBJ2-1 and V is TRBV4-1; D is perhaps TRBD2 (5 bases). Germline values: CDR1 MGHRA, CDR2 YSYEKL. The length of the CDR3 is 15 residues. V dropped 0 bases and J dropped 5 bases, with 11 bases sitting between them. The CDR3: CASSQELEPNNEQFF. The CDR3 nucleotides read TGCGCCAGCAGCCAAGAACTAGAACCAAACAATGAGCAGTTCTTC.

The V and J genes are TRBV5-6 and TRBJ1-2; tentatively, D is TRBD1 (6 bases). The CDR3 runs to 13 residues. Germline CDR1 is SGHDT and CDR2 is YYEEEE. The V and J ends lost 5 bases and 4 bases respectively, with 12 bases between them. In DNA form, the CDR3 reads TGTGCCAGCAGACAAGGACAGACCTATGGCTACACCTTC. Protein product: CASRQGQTYGYTF.

The chain has TRBV29-1 and TRBJ2-7; 7 nucleotides line up with TRBD1. Germline CDR1 reads SQVTM; CDR2 reads ANQGSEA. Losses at the gene ends were 4 bases for V and 5 bases for J; bases not matched to a gene: 5. The CDR3 is 12 residues long. This CDR3 reads CSVGQGEHEQYF. The CDR3 DNA is TGCAGCGTTGGGCAGGGGGAACACGAGCAGTACTTC.

The table lists this clone with a count of one. The rearrangement joins TRBV1 to TRBJ2-1; TRBD2 is the table's D call, not checked against the DNA. TRBV1 corresponds to a pseudogene. This CDR3 is 16 amino acids long. The chain's CDR3 is CTSSQVPSGIYNEQFF. The CDR3 DNA reads TGCACCAGCAGCCAAGTTCCCAGCGGGATCTACAATGAGCAGTTCTTC.

This clone has just a few counts. Within the sample, other DNA sequences also encode this same CDR3. The chain joins TRBV5-8 to TRBJ1-5; possible D gene TRBD1, 5 bases. The CDR3 runs 13 residues. The ends were cut back, 0 bases at V and 7 bases at J, with 8 bases in the middle. The V gene's germline CDR1 is SGHTS and CDR2 YDEGEE. The CDR3 here is CASSLGRGQPQHF. As DNA, the CDR3 is TGTGCCAGCAGCTTGGGAAGGGGACAGCCCCAGCATTTT.

This clone was observed a handful of times. The V gene is TRBV27, the J gene TRBJ2-1; 10 positions match TRBD1. V shed 9 bases, J shed 11 bases, and the junction held 10 bases outside the gene matches. The CDR3 contains 13 residues. Germline values: CDR1 MNHEY, CDR2 SMNVEV (reference sequence). The CDR3 sequence is CASTRDRGSKQFF. In DNA, the CDR3 is TGTGCCAGTACGCGGGACAGGGGTTCTAAGCAGTTCTTC.